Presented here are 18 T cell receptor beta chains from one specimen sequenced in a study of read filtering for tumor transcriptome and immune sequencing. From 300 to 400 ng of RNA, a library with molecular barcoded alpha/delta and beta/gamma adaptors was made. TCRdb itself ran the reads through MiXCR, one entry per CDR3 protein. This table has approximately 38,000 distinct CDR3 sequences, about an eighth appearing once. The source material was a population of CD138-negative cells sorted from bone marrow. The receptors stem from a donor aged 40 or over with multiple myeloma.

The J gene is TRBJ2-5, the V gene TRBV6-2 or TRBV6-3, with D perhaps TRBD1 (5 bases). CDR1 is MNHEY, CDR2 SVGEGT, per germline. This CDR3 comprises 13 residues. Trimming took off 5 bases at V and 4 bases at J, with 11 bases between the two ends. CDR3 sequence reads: CASSPPGIETQYF. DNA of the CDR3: TGTGCCAGCAGTCCGCCAGGGATAGAGACCCAGTACTTC.

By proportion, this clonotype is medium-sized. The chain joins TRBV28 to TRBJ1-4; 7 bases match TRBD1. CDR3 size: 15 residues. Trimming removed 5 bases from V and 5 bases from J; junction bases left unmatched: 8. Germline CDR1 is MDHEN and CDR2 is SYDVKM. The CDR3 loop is CASSPQTGPNEKLFF. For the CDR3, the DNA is TGTGCCAGCAGTCCCCAGACAGGGCCGAATGAAAAACTGTTTTTT.

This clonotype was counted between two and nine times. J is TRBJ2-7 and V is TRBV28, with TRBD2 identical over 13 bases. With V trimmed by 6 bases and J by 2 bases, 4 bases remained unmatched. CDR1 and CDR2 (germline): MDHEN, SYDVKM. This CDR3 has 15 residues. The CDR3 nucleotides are TGTGCCAGCAGAGGAGGACTAGCGGGGGCCTACGAGCAGTACTTC. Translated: CASRGGLAGAYEQYF.

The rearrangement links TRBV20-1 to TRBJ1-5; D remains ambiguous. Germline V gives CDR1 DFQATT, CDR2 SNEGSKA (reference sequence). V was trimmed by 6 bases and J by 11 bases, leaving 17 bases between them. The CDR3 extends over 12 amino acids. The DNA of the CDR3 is TGCAGTGCCTCCGGGCCAAACGCGGCCCAGCATTTT. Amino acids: CSASGPNAAQHF.

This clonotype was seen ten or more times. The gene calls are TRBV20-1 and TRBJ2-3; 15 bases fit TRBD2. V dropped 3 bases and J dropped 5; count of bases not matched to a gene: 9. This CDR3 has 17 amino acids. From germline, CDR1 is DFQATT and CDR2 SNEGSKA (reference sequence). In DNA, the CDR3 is TGCAGTGCTAGGGGACTAGCGGGAGGACTGATCGAAGATACGCAGTATTTT. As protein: CSARGLAGGLIEDTQYF.

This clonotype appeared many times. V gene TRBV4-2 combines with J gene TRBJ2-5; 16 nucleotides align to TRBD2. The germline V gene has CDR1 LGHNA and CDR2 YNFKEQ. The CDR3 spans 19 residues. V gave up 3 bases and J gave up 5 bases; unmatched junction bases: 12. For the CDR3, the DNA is TGTGCCAGCAGCCAGGCCGGGACTAGCGGGAGGGGTTCTTGGGAGACCCAGTACTTC. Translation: CASSQAGTSGRGSWETQYF.

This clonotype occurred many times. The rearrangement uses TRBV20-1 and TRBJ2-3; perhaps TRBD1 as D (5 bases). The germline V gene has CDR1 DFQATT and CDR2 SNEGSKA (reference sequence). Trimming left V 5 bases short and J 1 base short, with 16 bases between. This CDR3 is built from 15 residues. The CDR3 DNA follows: TGCAGTGCTCTTTCGGACATCTGGGGCACAGATACGCAGTATTTT. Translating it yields CSALSDIWGTDTQYF.

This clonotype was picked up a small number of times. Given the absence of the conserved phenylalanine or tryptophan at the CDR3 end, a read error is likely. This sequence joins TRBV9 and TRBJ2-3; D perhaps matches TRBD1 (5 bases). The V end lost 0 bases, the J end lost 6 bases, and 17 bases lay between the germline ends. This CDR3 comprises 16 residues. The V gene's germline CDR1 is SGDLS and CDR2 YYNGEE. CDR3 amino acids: CASSVAWGDRADTQYL. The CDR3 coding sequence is TGTGCCAGCAGCGTAGCTTGGGGCGATCGGGCGGATACGCAGTATCTT.

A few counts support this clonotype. CDR3 sequence (DNA): TGCAGCGTTGAAGATCCGGGACTAGGTTCGAAGACCCAGTACTTC. Its translation: CSVEDPGLGSKTQYF. This chain uses TRBV29-1 with TRBJ2-5; 8 bases agree with TRBD2. The CDR3 is 15 residues long. Germline CDR1 and CDR2: SQVTM and ANQGSEA. The J segment lost 6 bases and the V segment lost 0 bases, leaving 9 bases of the junction unmatched.

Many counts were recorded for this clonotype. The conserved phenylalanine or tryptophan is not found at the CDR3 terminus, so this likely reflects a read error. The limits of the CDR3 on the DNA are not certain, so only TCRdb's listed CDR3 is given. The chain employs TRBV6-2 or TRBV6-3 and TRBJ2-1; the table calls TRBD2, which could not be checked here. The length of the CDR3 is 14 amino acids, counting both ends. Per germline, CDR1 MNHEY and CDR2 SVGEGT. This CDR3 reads CASSYSSTWGEGTI.

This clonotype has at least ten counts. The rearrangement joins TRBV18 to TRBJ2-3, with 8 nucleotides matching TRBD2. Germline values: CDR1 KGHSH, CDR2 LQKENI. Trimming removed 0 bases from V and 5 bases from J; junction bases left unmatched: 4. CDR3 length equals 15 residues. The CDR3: CASSPPAGGEDTQYF. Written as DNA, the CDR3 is TGTGCCAGCTCACCACCGGCGGGAGGAGAAGATACGCAGTATTTT.

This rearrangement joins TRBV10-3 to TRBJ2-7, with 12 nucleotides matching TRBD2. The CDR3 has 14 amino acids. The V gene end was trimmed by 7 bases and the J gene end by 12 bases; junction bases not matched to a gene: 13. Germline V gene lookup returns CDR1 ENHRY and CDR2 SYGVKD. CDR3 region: CAINPGTSGPYRYF. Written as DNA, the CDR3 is TGTGCCATCAACCCCGGGACTAGCGGGCCCTACCGGTACTTC.

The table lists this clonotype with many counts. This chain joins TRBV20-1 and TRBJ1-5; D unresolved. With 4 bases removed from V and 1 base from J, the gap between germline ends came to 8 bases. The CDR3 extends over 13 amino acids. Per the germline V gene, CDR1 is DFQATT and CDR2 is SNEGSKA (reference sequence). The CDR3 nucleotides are TGCAGTGCTAAGGACTGGAGCAATCAGCCCCAGCATTTT. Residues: CSAKDWSNQPQHF.

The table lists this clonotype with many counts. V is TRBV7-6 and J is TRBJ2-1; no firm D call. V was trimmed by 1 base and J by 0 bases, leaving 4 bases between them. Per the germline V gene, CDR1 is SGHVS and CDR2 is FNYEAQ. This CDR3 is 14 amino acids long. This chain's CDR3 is CASSLGPSYNEQFF. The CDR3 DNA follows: TGTGCCAGCAGCTTAGGTCCCTCCTACAATGAGCAGTTCTTC.

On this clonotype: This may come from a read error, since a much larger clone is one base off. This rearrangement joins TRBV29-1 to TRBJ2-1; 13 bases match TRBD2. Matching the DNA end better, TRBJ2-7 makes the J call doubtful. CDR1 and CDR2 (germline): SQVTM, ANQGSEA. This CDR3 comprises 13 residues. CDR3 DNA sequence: TGCAGCGTCGGGACTAGCGGGACCGGTGAGCAGTACTTC. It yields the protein CSVGTSGTGEQYF.

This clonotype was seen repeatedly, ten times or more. CDR3 in amino acids: CASSQTSVGTDTQYF. As DNA, the CDR3 is TGTGCCAGCAGCCAGACTAGCGTCGGCACAGATACGCAGTATTTT. This chain uses TRBV11-2 with TRBJ2-3; TRBD2 matches 8 bases. This CDR3 comprises 15 residues. Germline values: CDR1 SGHAT, CDR2 FQNNGV. V was pared by 5 bases and J by 1 base, with 5 bases of the junction left unmatched.

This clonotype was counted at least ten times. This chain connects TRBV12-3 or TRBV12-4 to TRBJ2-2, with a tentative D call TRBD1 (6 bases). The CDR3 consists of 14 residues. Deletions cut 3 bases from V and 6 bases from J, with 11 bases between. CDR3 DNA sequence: TGTGCCAGCAGTTTCTTCAGGGGCGCCGGGGAGCTGTTTTTT. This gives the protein CASSFFRGAGELFF.

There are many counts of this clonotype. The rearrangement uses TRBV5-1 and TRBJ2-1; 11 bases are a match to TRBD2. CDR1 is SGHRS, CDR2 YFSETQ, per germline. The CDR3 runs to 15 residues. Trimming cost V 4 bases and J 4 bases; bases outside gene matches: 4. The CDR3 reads CASSIGTSGYNEQFF. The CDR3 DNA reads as TGCGCCAGCAGCATCGGGACTAGCGGTTACAATGAGCAGTTCTTC. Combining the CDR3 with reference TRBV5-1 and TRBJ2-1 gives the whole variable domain KAGVTQTPRYLIKTRGQQVTLSCSPISGHRSVSWYQQTPGQGLQFLFEYFSETQRNKGNFPGRFSGRQFSNSRSEMNVSTLELGDSALYLCASSIGTSGYNEQFFGPGTRLTVL.